Below, one T cell receptor beta chain is given with its context. The CDR3 extends over 17 amino acids. The V end lost 5 bases, the J end lost 1 base, and 18 bases lay between the germline ends. Germline values: CDR1 PRHDT, CDR2 FYEKMQ (reference sequence). Genomic DNA templated the TCR beta VDJ and CDR3 profiling. TCRdb processed the reads anew with MiXCR; each CDR3 protein has one entry. The data contain 150,000 to 180,000 distinct CDR3 sequences, approximately 52% of them singletons. The data were taken from a study of CD8+CD57+ T cells in acquired aplastic anemia. Study at large: Yields of DNA that came from sorted CD4+ and CD8+ cells averaged about 3 ug.

By flow cytometry, patients selected for sequencing had shown an expansion of CD8+CD57+ cells. This TCR derives from a human donor with aplastic anemia. V gene TRBV13 combines with J gene TRBJ1-3, with D possibly matching TRBD1 (5 bases). The sample was sorted CD4+, CD8+, or CD8+CD57+ T cells (not recorded which) from PBMCs. CDR3 DNA sequence: TGTGCCAGCAGCACGGGGACGGGGAAAAGATCTGGAAACACCATATATTTT. Translating gives CASSTGTGKRSGNTIYF.